This TCR beta chain was identified during a study of Ad26.COV2.S vaccination and SARS-CoV-2 variants. Regarding the study as a whole: Non-spike TCR breadth was similar in vaccine and placebo recipients. Vaccinees showed greater spike-specific TCR breadth than placebo recipients.

Turning to this clone: What it recognizes is unknown.

Assay used: immunoSEQ multiplex PCR; TCRdb lists only in-frame clones, some missing. Among more than 120,000 clones, 75% to 90% were seen once, and the ten largest hold approximately 5%. The sequenced sample was peripheral blood, obtained after recovery from COVID-19. This sequence was found in a human donor who had recovered from COVID-19.

In DNA, the CDR3 is TGCGCCAGCAGCCAAGGCTCGGGGACCTACGAGCAGTACTTC. This sequence encodes CASSQGSGTYEQYF. The chain couples TRBV4-3 to TRBJ2-7, with a possible D match to TRBD2 (5 bases). This CDR3 spans 14 amino acids. V was shortened by 1 base and J by 2 bases, with 9 bases between the two germline ends. Germline V gene lookup returns CDR1 LGHNA and CDR2 YSLEER.